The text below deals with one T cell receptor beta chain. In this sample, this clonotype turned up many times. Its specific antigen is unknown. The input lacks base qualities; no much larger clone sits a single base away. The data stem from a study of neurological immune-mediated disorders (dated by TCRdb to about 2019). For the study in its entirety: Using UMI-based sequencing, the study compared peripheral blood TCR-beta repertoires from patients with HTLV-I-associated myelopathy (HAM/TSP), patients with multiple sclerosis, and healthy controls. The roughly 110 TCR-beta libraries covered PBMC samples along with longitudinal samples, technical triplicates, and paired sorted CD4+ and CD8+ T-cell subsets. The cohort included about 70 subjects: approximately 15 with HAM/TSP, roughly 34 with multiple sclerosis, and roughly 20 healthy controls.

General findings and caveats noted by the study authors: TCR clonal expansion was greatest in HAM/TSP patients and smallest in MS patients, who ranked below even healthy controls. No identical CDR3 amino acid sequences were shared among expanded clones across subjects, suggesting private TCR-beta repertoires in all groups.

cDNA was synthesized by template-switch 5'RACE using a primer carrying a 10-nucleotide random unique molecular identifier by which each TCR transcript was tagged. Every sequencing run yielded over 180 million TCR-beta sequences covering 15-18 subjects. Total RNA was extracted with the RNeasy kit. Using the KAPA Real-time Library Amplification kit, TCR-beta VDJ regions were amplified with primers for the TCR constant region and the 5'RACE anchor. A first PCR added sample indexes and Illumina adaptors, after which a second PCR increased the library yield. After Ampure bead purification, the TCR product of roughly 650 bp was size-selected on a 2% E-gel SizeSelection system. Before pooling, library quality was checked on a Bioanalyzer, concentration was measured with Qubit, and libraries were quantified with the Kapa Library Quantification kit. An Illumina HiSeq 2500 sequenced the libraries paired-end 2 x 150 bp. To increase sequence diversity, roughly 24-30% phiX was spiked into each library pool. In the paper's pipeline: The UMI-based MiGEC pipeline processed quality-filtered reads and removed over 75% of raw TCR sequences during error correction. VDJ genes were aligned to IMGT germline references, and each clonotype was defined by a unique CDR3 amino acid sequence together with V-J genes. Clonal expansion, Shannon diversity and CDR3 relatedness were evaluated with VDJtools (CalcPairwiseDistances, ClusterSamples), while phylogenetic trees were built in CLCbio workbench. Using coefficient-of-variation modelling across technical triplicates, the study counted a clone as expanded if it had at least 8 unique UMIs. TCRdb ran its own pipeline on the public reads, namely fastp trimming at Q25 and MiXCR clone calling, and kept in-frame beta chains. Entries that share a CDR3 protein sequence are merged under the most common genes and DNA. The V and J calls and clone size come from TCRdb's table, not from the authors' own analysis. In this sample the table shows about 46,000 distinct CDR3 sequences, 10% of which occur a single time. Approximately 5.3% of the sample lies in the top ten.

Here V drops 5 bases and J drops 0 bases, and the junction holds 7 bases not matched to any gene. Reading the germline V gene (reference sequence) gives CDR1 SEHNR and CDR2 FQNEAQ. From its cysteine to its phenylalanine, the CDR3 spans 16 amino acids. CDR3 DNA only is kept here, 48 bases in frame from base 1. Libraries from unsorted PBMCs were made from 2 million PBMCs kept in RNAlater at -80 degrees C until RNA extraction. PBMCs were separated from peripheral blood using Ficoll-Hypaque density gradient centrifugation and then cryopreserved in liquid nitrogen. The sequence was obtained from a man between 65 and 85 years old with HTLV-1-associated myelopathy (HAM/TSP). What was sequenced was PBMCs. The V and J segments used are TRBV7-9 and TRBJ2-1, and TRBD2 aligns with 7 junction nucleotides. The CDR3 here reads CASSPLGGSSYNEQFF. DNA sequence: TGTGCCAGCAGCCCCCTCGGCGGGAGCTCCTACAATGAGCAGTTCTTC.